This T cell receptor (beta chain) was sequenced during a study of blood T cells in healthy people across ages. The CDR3 loop spans 15 amino acids. V shed 3 bases and J 4 bases; nucleotides not matched to a gene: 7. Germline V lookup: CDR1 SGHRS, CDR2 YFSETQ. Study outcomes and limitations: A roughly linear fall in TCR beta diversity per million T cells was seen with increasing age. Long-lived donors had more naive CD4+ cells and higher diversity than aged donors.

The amount of total RNA extracted per sample was at least 5 micrograms. In the case of this clonotype: What it binds is unknown.

For the second PCR, which ran for about 7 to 11 cycles, a sample-barcoded 5' primer and a J-beta primer mix were used. From the 5' RACE reads, TCRdb called clonotypes with MiXCR, one entry per CDR3 protein. This sample has around 800,000 distinct CDR3 sequences; around 62% occur once, and the top ten carry 28%. The V and J genes are TRBV5-1 and TRBJ2-4, with 7 bases lining up with TRBD1. The source of this sequence is a man under 40 in good health. Sequences were obtained from blood. CDR3 region: CASSSTTGQKNIQYF. CDR3 nucleotide sequence: TGCGCCAGCAGCTCAACAACGGGACAGAAAAACATTCAGTACTTC.